The 28 T cell receptor beta chains given below trace back to one sample, sequenced in a study of T cell clonality in common variable immunodeficiency. Data came from immunoSEQ multiplex PCR; TCRdb stores just in-frame clones and leaves some out. Observed are 42,000 or so clones, no singletons, with the top ten taking about 1.3%. Sequenced input: peripheral blood mononuclear cells. These receptors came from a person aged 18 to 75 in good health.

This clone was seen many times. The CDR3 extends 3 residues past the end of the read, so its final part is completed from the germline J gene. The chain couples TRBV7-2 to TRBJ1-5; D is undetermined. Germline V CDR1 and CDR2: SGHTA, FQGNSA. This CDR3 has 13 amino acids. Trimming took off 5 bases at V and 2 bases at J, with 7 bases between the two ends. The CDR3 sequence is CASSIRGNQPQHF. The part of the CDR3 DNA that was read is TGTGCCAGCAGCATCCGGGGCAATCAGCCC.

This clone was detected ten times or more. The CDR3 end is not reached by the read, which stops 3 residues before it; the germline J gene fills it in. V usage is TRBV12-3 or TRBV12-4 and J usage is TRBJ2-1; no clear D. The CDR3 is 16 residues long. Trimming took off 3 bases at V and 4 bases at J, with 16 bases between the two ends. The CDR3 bases that were read are TGTGCCAGCAGTTTTGGTGCGACTCCCAATTACAATGAG. Amino acids: CASSFGATPNYNE. The entire CDR3 reads CASSFGATPNYNEQFF.

As to this clone: Coverage ceases 3 residues before the CDR3 finishes, and the germline J gene fills in the end. The rearrangement joins TRBV7-2 to TRBJ1-2; TRBD1 matches at 7 bases. The CDR3 consists of 15 residues. In germline, CDR1 is SGHTA, CDR2 FQGNSA. CDR3 in amino acids: CASSPRHGQVYDYTF. Partial CDR3 DNA: TGTGCCAGCAGCCCCAGACATGGACAGGTCTACGAC.

This clone appeared many times. The CDR3 end lies 3 residues beyond the end of the read and is filled in from the germline J gene. This sequence joins TRBV28 and TRBJ2-7; 9 nucleotides line up with TRBD2. Germline V gives CDR1 MDHEN, CDR2 SYDVKM. V gave up 6 bases and J gave up 4 bases; unmatched junction bases: 7. This CDR3 is 14 amino acids long. CDR3 DNA, as far as it was read: TGTGCCAGCAGGGTAGCGGGGGAACTTTACGAG. Translating it yields CASRVAGELYE. The full CDR3 protein reads CASRVAGELYEQYF.

This clone is judged medium-sized. Read coverage stops 3 residues before the CDR3 terminus; the germline J gene supplies the remainder. The genes are TRBV30 and TRBJ2-4, with TRBD2 as a possible D gene (5 bases). Trimming took 3 bases from V and 0 from J, leaving 12 bases between them. This CDR3 comprises 15 residues. Germline V lookup: CDR1 GTSNPN, CDR2 SVGIG (reference sequence). The covered CDR3 bases are TGTGCCTGGAGCGGGGAGAGAGGAGCCAAAAACATT. Translated, it gives CAWSGERGAKNI. The whole CDR3 protein is CAWSGERGAKNIQYF.

This clone was observed many times. The DNA ends 3 residues before the CDR3 does, and the rest of the CDR3 is filled in from the germline J gene. The chain couples TRBV9 to TRBJ2-7, with 8 bases lining up with TRBD1. CDR3 length: 14 amino acids. Germline V gene data show CDR1 as SGDLS and CDR2 as YYNGEE. V shed 0 bases and J 3 bases; nucleotides not matched to a gene: 2. The DNA read from the CDR3 is TGTGCCAGCAGCGTAGCCACAGGGGGCTACGAG. Translation: CASSVATGGYE. The whole CDR3 protein is CASSVATGGYEQYF.

The table lists this clone with many counts. The observed sequence ends 3 residues before the CDR3 terminus, with the missing tail filled in from the germline J gene. The chain employs TRBV19 and TRBJ1-5; D is unclear. Germline values: CDR1 LNHDA, CDR2 SQIVND (reference sequence). Trimming shortened V by 3 bases and J by 0 bases, and 9 bases separated the two germline ends. The CDR3 is 15 residues long. The CDR3 sequence: CASSIPSFSNQPQHF. The covered CDR3 bases are TGTGCCAGTAGTATCCCCAGTTTTAGCAATCAGCCC.

This clone was seen at least ten times. The CDR3 reads CAASRGYGYTF. The CDR3 bases that were read are TGTGCCGCCTCGCGGGGATATGGC. This chain uses TRBV19 with TRBJ1-2; D unclear. From the germline J gene comes the end of the CDR3, since the read stops 3 residues before it. V was trimmed by 11 bases and J by 5 bases, leaving 12 bases between them. The germline V gene encodes CDR1 LNHDA and CDR2 SQIVND (reference sequence). There are 11 residues in the CDR3.

This clone was observed many times. The DNA ends 3 residues before the CDR3 does, and the rest of the CDR3 is filled in from the germline J gene. This rearrangement joins TRBV5-1 to TRBJ2-1; TRBD2 agrees at 9 bases. Losses at the gene ends were 7 bases for V and 1 base for J; bases not matched to a gene: 3. Germline CDR1 and CDR2: SGHRS and YFSETQ. This CDR3 has 14 amino acids. The CDR3 sequence: CASGLAGSYNEQFF. CDR3 DNA, as far as it was read: TGCGCCAGCGGGCTAGCGGGATCCTACAATGAG.

This clone showed up many times. Read coverage stops 3 residues before the CDR3 terminus; the germline J gene supplies the remainder. The chain combines TRBV20-1 with TRBJ1-5; 7 positions match TRBD1. Germline assignment: CDR1 DFQATT and CDR2 SNEGSKA (reference sequence). The trim removed 6 bases at V and 5 bases at J, leaving 13 bases unmatched. The CDR3 has 15 amino acids. The CDR3 loop is CSALSPGQIDQPQHF. The covered CDR3 bases are TGCAGTGCCCTCTCACCGGGACAGATCGATCAGCCC.

This clone has ten or more counts. The sequenced fragment ends 3 residues before the CDR3 boundary, so the rest is inferred from the germline J gene. V and J are TRBV28 and TRBJ1-2; TRBD1 might be the D (5 bases). V lost 4 bases and J 4 bases, leaving 16 bases between the germline ends. The CDR3 contains 15 residues. Germline CDR1 is MDHEN and CDR2 is SYDVKM. CDR3 DNA, as far as it was read: TGTGCCAGCAGTTCCGGAATGTTGGGGCGCTATGGC. Translating it yields CASSSGMLGRYG. The whole CDR3 sequence is CASSSGMLGRYGYTF.

This clone showed up many times. CDR3 loop: CASTERGLAGGNEQFF. The sequenced part of the CDR3 DNA is TGTGCCAGCACCGAACGGGGACTAGCGGGGGGCAATGAG. The V and J genes are TRBV6-2 or TRBV6-3 and TRBJ2-1, with 15 bases matching TRBD2. Sequencing ends 3 residues short of the CDR3 end; the germline J gene provides the rest. Germline CDR1 and CDR2: MNHEY and SVGEGT. V shed 7 bases and J 6 bases; nucleotides not matched to a gene: 7. This CDR3 region has 16 residues.

This clone came up many times. The sequence runs out 3 residues before the end of the CDR3; the remainder is reconstructed from the germline J gene. The V gene is TRBV20-1, the J gene TRBJ2-3; 7 bases align to TRBD2. V was clipped by 2 bases and J by 6 bases; unmatched bases: 17. The CDR3 is 17 amino acids. CDR1 and CDR2 from the germline V gene are DFQATT and SNEGSKA (reference sequence). The CDR3 DNA, read in part, is TGCAGTGCTAGAAAAACCTTCGGACTAGGACAAAGGGATACG. It is translated as CSARKTFGLGQRDT. The whole CDR3 protein reads CSARKTFGLGQRDTQYF.

This clone came up many times. The read halts 3 residues ahead of the CDR3 end, with the missing end drawn from the germline J gene. The genes are TRBV7-9 and TRBJ2-1; possible D gene TRBD2, 6 bases. The germline V gene encodes CDR1 SEHNR and CDR2 FQNEAQ (reference sequence). Trimming removed 2 bases at V and 3 bases at J, with 11 bases between. CDR3 length: 15 amino acids. CDR3 sequence reads: CASSLSGPLYNEQFF. CDR3 bases read: TGTGCCAGCAGCTTAAGCGGGCCACTCTACAATGAG.

This clone was picked up many times. Sequencing ends 3 residues short of the CDR3 end; the germline J gene provides the rest. V usage is TRBV19 and J usage is TRBJ2-1; 9 bases match TRBD2. From germline, CDR1 is LNHDA and CDR2 SQIVND (reference sequence). This CDR3 region has 15 residues. J gave up 7 bases and V 3 bases, and 7 bases lay outside the gene matches. The sequenced part of the CDR3 DNA is TGTGCCAGTAGTATCGTAGCGGGAGTAGGAAATGAG. Translated, it gives CASSIVAGVGNE. The whole CDR3 protein reads CASSIVAGVGNEQFF.

This clone was seen repeatedly, ten times or more. The missing CDR3 end, 3 residues past where the read stops, is filled in from the germline J gene. This chain uses TRBV19 with TRBJ2-2, with a tentative D call TRBD2 (6 bases). The germline V gene encodes CDR1 LNHDA and CDR2 SQIVND (reference sequence). V dropped 1 base and J dropped 10 bases, with 16 bases sitting between them. The CDR3 sequence is 15 residues long. Incomplete CDR3 DNA: TGTGCCAGTAGTATAGTCGAGGAGGGCTCCGTGGAG. Translated: CASSIVEEGSVE. The entire CDR3 sequence reads CASSIVEEGSVELFF. Full variable domain (remainder filled in from reference TRBV19 and TRBJ2-2): DGGITQSPKYLFRKEGQNVTLSCEQNLNHDAMYWYRQDPGQGLRLIYYSQIVNDFQKGDIAEGYSVSREKKESFPLTVTSAQKNPTAFYLCASSIVEEGSVELFFGEGSRLTVL.

This clone was observed at least ten times. The read ends 3 residues before the CDR3 terminus; that terminus is restored from the germline J gene. The J gene is TRBJ2-3, the V gene TRBV7-3, with 13 positions matching TRBD2. Germline CDR1 SGHTA, CDR2 FQGTGA. The CDR3 is made up of 19 amino acids. With 1 base clipped from V and 4 bases from J, the junction kept 11 bases outside the gene matches. The CDR3 protein is CASSLMGTSGMGGADTQYF. The DNA read from the CDR3 is TGTGCCAGCAGCTTAATGGGGACTAGCGGGATGGGAGGGGCAGATACG.

This clone was observed a few times. The read finishes 3 residues shy of the CDR3 end, and the germline J gene is used to complete it. The chain joins TRBV29-1 to TRBJ2-3; the match to TRBD2 covers 14 bases. The junction had 13 bases not matched to a gene; V was cut back by 5 bases and J by 3 bases. CDR3 length: 18 residues. Germline values: CDR1 SQVTM, CDR2 ANQGSEA. This chain's CDR3 is CSVFVGLAGVGGTDTQYF. The part of the CDR3 DNA that was read is TGCAGCGTTTTTGTGGGACTAGCGGGAGTTGGTGGGACAGATACG.

This clone was counted at least ten times. The read gets to within 3 residues of the CDR3 end, and the germline J gene fills in the rest. The gene calls are TRBV19 and TRBJ2-2, with TRBD2 matching 12 bases. J was trimmed by 0 bases and V by 6 bases; bases with no gene match: 8. Germline V CDR1 and CDR2: LNHDA, SQIVND (reference sequence). CDR3 length: 18 amino acids. The CDR3 bases that were read are TGTGCCAGTAGGTTTAGACTAGCGGGAGTCGCGAACACCGGGGAG. Its translation is CASRFRLAGVANTGE. The entire CDR3 reads CASRFRLAGVANTGELFF.

This clone was seen repeatedly, ten times or more. Compared with germline, one end of the junction differs, possibly owing to a read error. The read finishes 3 residues shy of the CDR3 end, and the germline J gene is used to complete it. The gene calls are TRBV4-2 and TRBJ1-2; 9 bases line up with TRBD1. Germline CDR1 is LGHNA and CDR2 is YNFKEQ. This CDR3 has 15 amino acids. CDR3 bases read: TGCGCCAGCAGCAAGCCGGGACAGGGATTCCATGGC. Its translation is CASSKPGQGFHG. The entire CDR3 sequence reads CASSKPGQGFHGYTF.

In this sample, this clone turned up many times. The CDR3 end falls 3 residues outside the read, so it is completed with the germline J gene. The J gene is TRBJ2-2, the V gene TRBV20-1; the D is unclear. The germline V gene has CDR1 DFQATT and CDR2 SNEGSKA (reference sequence). The CDR3 runs to 14 residues. V was cut by 5 bases and J by 3 bases, with 13 bases left in between. The part of the CDR3 DNA that was read is TGCAGTGCTCCCCAGGCTGGGTACACCGGGGAG. It is translated as CSAPQAGYTGE. In full, the CDR3 reads CSAPQAGYTGELFF.

This clone has at least ten counts. The CDR3 end lies 3 residues beyond the end of the read and is filled in from the germline J gene. The chain links TRBV19 to TRBJ1-2; 7 nucleotides agree with TRBD1. J was trimmed by 1 base and V by 7 bases; bases with no gene match: 6. The length of the CDR3 is 14 residues. CDR1 is LNHDA, CDR2 SQIVND, per germline (reference sequence). The CDR3 spells CASTPDRVNYGYTF. The DNA read from the CDR3 is TGTGCCAGTACTCCAGACAGGGTTAACTATGGC.

This clone showed up just a few times. The CDR3 end falls 3 residues outside the read, so it is completed with the germline J gene. V gene TRBV20-1 combines with J gene TRBJ1-6; the D gene is possibly TRBD1 (6 bases). Germline values: CDR1 DFQATT, CDR2 SNEGSKA (reference sequence). This CDR3 is 15 amino acids long. V dropped 0 bases and J dropped 10 bases, with 16 bases sitting between them. CDR3 region: CSARDLGGGQSPLHF. Incomplete CDR3 DNA: TGCAGTGCTAGAGATCTCGGGGGGGGGCAATCACCC.

Ten or more counts support this clone. The read halts 3 residues ahead of the CDR3 end, with the missing end drawn from the germline J gene. This sequence joins TRBV14 and TRBJ2-7, with 8 bases lining up with TRBD1. The ends lost 4 bases at V and 5 bases at J; junction bases unmatched: 7. Germline CDR1 is SGHDN and CDR2 is FVKESK. The CDR3 is 14 amino acids. CDR3 bases read: TGTGCCAGCAGCCCGGACAGGGAAGTAAACGAG. This gives the protein CASSPDREVNE. The full CDR3 is CASSPDREVNEQYF.

In regard to this clone: Coverage ceases 3 residues before the CDR3 finishes, and the germline J gene fills in the end. The chain has TRBV5-1 and TRBJ2-3, with D perhaps TRBD1 (5 bases). The germline CDR1 and CDR2 sequences are SGHRS and YFSETQ. There are 14 residues in the CDR3. V dropped 6 bases and J dropped 0 bases, with 11 bases sitting between them. The CDR3 spells CASKQAPSTDTQYF. CDR3 DNA (partial): TGCGCCAGCAAACAGGCCCCTAGCACAGATACG.

This clone was found many times. The sequence runs out 3 residues before the end of the CDR3; the remainder is reconstructed from the germline J gene. V usage is TRBV19 and J usage is TRBJ2-7; D might be TRBD2 (6 bases). Germline CDR1 LNHDA, CDR2 SQIVND (reference sequence). Trimming removed 0 bases at V and 3 bases at J, with 6 bases between. This CDR3 spans 13 amino acids. The CDR3 bases that were read are TGTGCCAGTAGTATAGAGCGGGGCTACGAG. Translated: CASSIERGYE. The full CDR3 protein reads CASSIERGYEQYF.

This clone was found many times. The read falls 3 residues short of the CDR3 end, and the missing part is taken from the germline J gene. The chain links TRBV5-1 to TRBJ1-2; the match to TRBD1 covers 8 bases. This CDR3 has 15 residues. Germline V CDR1 and CDR2: SGHRS, YFSETQ. J gave up 2 bases and V 4 bases, and 7 bases lay outside the gene matches. CDR3: CASSPGTGVNYGYTF. Incomplete CDR3 DNA: TGCGCCAGCAGCCCTGGGACAGGCGTCAACTATGGC.

This clone has ten or more counts. From the germline J gene comes the end of the CDR3, since the read stops 3 residues before it. The chain is built from TRBV20-1 and TRBJ2-2, with D possibly matching TRBD1 (6 bases). In germline, CDR1 is DFQATT, CDR2 SNEGSKA (reference sequence). The CDR3 loop spans 14 amino acids. Incomplete CDR3 DNA: TGCGGATGCACTGTAGGGGGTTACACCGGGGAG. Its translation is CGCTVGGYTGE. The full CDR3 is CGCTVGGYTGELFF.